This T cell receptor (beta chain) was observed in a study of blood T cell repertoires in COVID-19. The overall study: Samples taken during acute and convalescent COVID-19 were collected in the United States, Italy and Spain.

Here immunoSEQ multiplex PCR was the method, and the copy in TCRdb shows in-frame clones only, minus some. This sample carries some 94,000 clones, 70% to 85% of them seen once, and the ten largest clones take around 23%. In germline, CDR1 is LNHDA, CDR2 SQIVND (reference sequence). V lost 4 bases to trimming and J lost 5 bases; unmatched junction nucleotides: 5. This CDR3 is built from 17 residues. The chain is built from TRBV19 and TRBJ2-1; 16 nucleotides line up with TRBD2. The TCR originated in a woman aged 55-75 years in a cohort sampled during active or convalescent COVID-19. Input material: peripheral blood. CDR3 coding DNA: TGTGCCAGTAGTACCCCGGGACTAGCGGGGGGGCACAATGAGCAGTTCTTC. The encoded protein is CASSTPGLAGGHNEQFF. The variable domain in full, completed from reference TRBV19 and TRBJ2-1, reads DGGITQSPKYLFRKEGQNVTLSCEQNLNHDAMYWYRQDPGQGLRLIYYSQIVNDFQKGDIAEGYSVSREKKESFPLTVTSAQKNPTAFYLCASSTPGLAGGHNEQFFGPGTRLTVL.